This T cell receptor beta chain was sequenced during a study of shared clonotypes between healthy human individuals (dated by TCRdb to 2020 to 2022). About the study as a whole: Three men and a couple of women, aged 18 to 49 years, made up the cohort. For each donor, CD4 naive and CD4 memory were each run on three plates, CD8 naive on two plates, and CD8 memory on one plate. Blood TCR repertoires of five healthy adults were deeply sequenced to estimate repertoire size and the extent of clonotype sharing between individuals. To increase sequencing depth and limit assay-specific biases, TCR repertoire library preparation and sequencing were carried out by different laboratories using diverse techniques. Per donor, leukapheresis produced somewhere between about 0.94 and 10 billion PBMCs.

Study-level results and caveats: Across a handful of donors, around 5% of naive CD4, roughly 3.8% of naive CD8, approximately 2.5% of memory CD4, and 0.4% to 0.45% of memory CD8 clonotypes were shared. The small number of donors limited the genetic and exposure-history diversity represented. Based on pairwise subsampling, the degree of clonotype sharing among donors was expected to be affected by sequencing depth. Larger estimated clonotype richness was generally found for naive subsets than for memory subsets. Rarefaction of sorted-subset datasets indicated incomplete sequencing despite the large sequencing depth. Clonotypes shared by all four sorted-subset donors showed higher generation probabilities than non-shared clonotypes. Sampling was limited to blood, and TCR repertoires in tissue likely differ from TCR repertoires in blood.

For the CD8 naive samples, CD45RO-negative cells were positively selected for CCR7, yielding a CD45RA+CCR7+ population from which TemRA cells were excluded. The donors were healthy, HIV-negative adults with no recently reported acute infections or vaccinations. Only Caucasian adults living in Nashville, Tennessee, USA were represented among the donors. Blood was obtained by leukapheresis, after which PBMCs were separated by Ficoll-Histopaque density gradient centrifugation and cryopreserved in liquid nitrogen vapor phase. Analytical flow cytometry was used to check the purity and quantity of every magnetically sorted T cell population. Genomic DNA was isolated from every sorted fraction and measured by UV absorbance on a Nanodrop 2000c. Regarding this clone: What antigen it recognizes has not been identified. No much larger clone exists at a distance of one base, and base qualities are not known.

Counted from cysteine to phenylalanine, this CDR3 has 13 amino acids. The read is trimmed to its CDR3 DNA, 39 bases read in frame from base 1. V is cut by 3 bases and J by 4 bases, and the space between the germline ends is 6 bases. CDR1 and CDR2 are drawn from the germline V gene: SGHAT, FQNNGV. Using the deep immunoSEQ assay, TCR CDR3 regions were amplified from genomic DNA by multiplex PCR. Extracted genomic DNA from each cell subset was spread evenly across all wells of several immunoSEQ 96-well plates, with each plate serving as a replicate. For sorted subsets, roughly 190 ng of genomic DNA, equivalent to 25,000 to 30,000 T cell genomes, went into each replicate PCR. Purified libraries were quantified with a Qubit 3.0 fluorometer, sized on a Bioanalyzer 2100, and re-quantified with the KAPA Library Quantification kit. A separate single-read 150-cycle Illumina NextSeq 550 flow cell was used to sequence each immunoSEQ 96-well plate. The authors processed their data as follows. Because the immunoSEQ output included only junctional sequences and no quality scores, the filtering could not be the same as the filtering used for full-length reads. To assign V/J genes and CDR3, sequences were annotated using PyIR, a Python wrapper for IgBLAST v1.9, with IMGT germline references. Reads were removed for weak V/J assignments (E-value above 1e-6), missing CDR3, stop codons, out-of-frame junctions, or ambiguous translated residues. V3J clonotypes were defined by identical inferred V gene, J gene, and CDR3 amino acid sequence. Percentage overlap between repertoires was calculated by dividing the number of shared unique clonotypes by the size of the smaller repertoire. Repertoire richness was assessed with RTK rarefaction, the Chao1 estimator, and Recon v2.1 estimates of unobserved clonotypes. Generation probabilities for all TCRbeta clonotypes obtained by the gDNA method from a handful of donors were computed using OLGA. TCRdb took this table from immuneACCESS and kept in-frame rearrangements with V and J called. Such tables lack part of the clones; where checked against another copy, unresolved V genes explain under half of the gap, and the rest is unexplained. V and J calls and clone size follow that table, whereas D and trimming were derived from the DNA. Within this sample are about 590,000 clones, with roughly 95% of them counted one time only. Over 0.09% of the sample is taken by the ten largest.

The chain links TRBV11-2 with TRBJ2-2; no D gene is confidently identified. Sequencing used naive CD8+ T cells sorted from blood. The cell subset or site label corresponds to: CD45RA+CCR7+. This receptor was obtained from a woman aged 30 to 39 in good health. The CDR3 region: CASSLMVTGELFF. The DNA reads as follows: TGTGCCAGCAGCTTGATGGTCACCGGGGAGCTGTTTTTT.